Presented here are 13 T cell receptor beta chains from one specimen sequenced in a study of blood T cell repertoires in COVID-19. Here immunoSEQ multiplex PCR was the method, and the copy in TCRdb shows in-frame clones only, minus some. The sample yields under 350,000 clones, roughly 90% seen once. The source material was peripheral blood. These receptors were collected from a man aged 35-49 years with acute or convalescent COVID-19.

V and J are TRBV11-3 and TRBJ2-7; the D gene is possibly TRBD1 (6 bases). V was clipped by 5 bases and J by 6 bases, with 14 bases between them. CDR3 length: 13 amino acids. The germline V gene has CDR1 SGHNT and CDR2 YENEEA. The CDR3 region has the DNA TGTGCCAGCAGCCTATCCCAGGGGCGCGAGCAGTACTTC. Protein product: CASSLSQGREQYF.

On this clone itself: Different DNA sequences within this sample yield the same CDR3. The chain is built from TRBV5-1 and TRBJ2-2; TRBD1 matches 8 bases. This CDR3 is built from 15 residues. After removal of 0 bases from V and 4 bases from J, the junction contained 2 bases not matched to a gene. Germline assignment: CDR1 SGHRS and CDR2 YFSETQ. The CDR3 DNA reads TGCGCCAGCAGCTTGGGAGACAGGGGCACCGGGGAGCTGTTTTTT. Protein product: CASSLGDRGTGELFF.

Note on this clone: Relative to the germline gene, one junction end is altered; a read error may explain this. J is TRBJ1-2 and V is TRBV30, with 9 positions matching TRBD1. Looked up from germline, CDR1 is GTSNPN and CDR2 is SVGIG (reference sequence). This CDR3 is 14 amino acids long. The CDR3 coding sequence is TGTGCCTGGAGTAGTATGTTGGGACAGGGTGAACCCCACTTC. Protein sequence: CAWSSMLGQGEPHF.

The V call is TRBV19, the J call TRBJ1-1; D remains ambiguous. Looked up from germline, CDR1 is LNHDA and CDR2 is SQIVND (reference sequence). This CDR3 region has 14 residues. Trimming pared 6 bases from V and 4 bases from J, leaving 15 bases between. This CDR3 is CASSTPGGGTEAFF. The DNA of the CDR3 is TGTGCCAGTAGCACCCCTGGTGGAGGCACTGAAGCTTTCTTT.

This chain links TRBV6-5 with TRBJ1-2; no clear D gene. The germline V gene encodes CDR1 MNHEY and CDR2 SVGAGI. The CDR3 length is 15 residues. V lost 5 bases and J lost 0, with 13 bases in between. CDR3 DNA sequence: TGTGCCAGCAGTCGTACCCGCGGGTCTAACTATGGCTACACCTTC. It yields the protein CASSRTRGSNYGYTF.

This chain joins TRBV11-2 and TRBJ2-3, with 12 bases matching TRBD2. Germline values: CDR1 SGHAT, CDR2 FQNNGV. The V gene end was trimmed by 3 bases and the J gene end by 0 bases; junction bases not matched to a gene: 1. The CDR3 consists of 16 residues. The CDR3 loop is CASSFTSGGSTDTQYF. CDR3 DNA sequence: TGTGCCAGCAGCTTTACTAGCGGGGGGAGCACAGATACGCAGTATTTT.

The chain joins TRBV5-1 to TRBJ1-4; 12 bases are a match to TRBD1. Germline trimming cut 4 bases from V and 8 bases from J; bases unmatched to any gene: 6. Germline values: CDR1 SGHRS, CDR2 YFSETQ. This CDR3 is built from 15 residues. This CDR3 reads CASSGSGTGGEKLFF. CDR3 coding DNA: TGCGCCAGCAGCGGCTCCGGGACAGGGGGCGAAAAACTGTTTTTT.

The J gene is TRBJ2-1, the V gene TRBV4-1; D unclear. This CDR3 is built from 17 residues. Per the germline V gene, CDR1 is MGHRA and CDR2 is YSYEKL. V was trimmed by 3 bases and J by 2 bases, leaving 17 bases between them. CDR3 region: CASSHLSLLITYNEQFF. CDR3 nucleotides: TGCGCCAGCAGCCATCTCTCACTTTTGATTACCTACAATGAGCAGTTCTTC.

The CDR3 here is CASSTGGAGGYTF. CDR3 nucleotide sequence: TGTGCCAGCAGCACCGGAGGGGCGGGTGGCTACACCTTC. J is TRBJ1-2 and V is TRBV6-5, with D possibly TRBD1 on 5 matching bases. Germline-derived CDR1 and CDR2 are MNHEY and SVGAGI. The CDR3 has 13 amino acids. V gave up 6 bases and J gave up 7 bases, with 15 bases separating them.

The chain recombines TRBV11-2 with TRBJ2-2, with D perhaps matching TRBD2 (5 bases). The CDR3 totals 14 residues. V lost 11 bases to trimming and J lost 0 bases, with 13 bases between them. The germline gives CDR1 SGHAT, CDR2 FQNNGV. CDR3 amino acids: CAVRTSPNTGELFF. CDR3 in DNA: TGTGCCGTCCGGACTTCACCGAACACCGGGGAGCTGTTTTTT.

CDR3 sequence reads: CASSKKTGGDGYTF. The CDR3 coding sequence is TGTGCCAGCAGCAAGAAGACAGGGGGGGATGGCTACACCTTC. V gene TRBV21-1 combines with J gene TRBJ1-2; no check of the table's D call, TRBD1, against the DNA was made. TRBV21-1 is deemed a pseudogene. The CDR3 length is 14 residues.

This clone appeared once. The rearrangement joins TRBV10-2 to TRBJ2-7, with unresolved D. CDR1 WSHSY and CDR2 SAAADI come from the germline V gene. Trimming removed 3 bases at V and 4 bases at J, with 13 bases between. This CDR3 contains 14 residues. CDR3 nucleotides: TGCGCCAGCAGTGAAAGCGCGCATCGTTACGAGCAGTACTTC. Residues: CASSESAHRYEQYF.

This chain uses TRBV5-4 with TRBJ1-2; 7 nucleotides match TRBD1. Germline trimming cut 4 bases from V and 7 bases from J; bases unmatched to any gene: 7. The CDR3 has 13 residues. The germline V gene has CDR1 SGHNT and CDR2 YYREEE (reference sequence). The CDR3 region is CASSHTGATGYTF. CDR3 DNA sequence: TGTGCCAGCAGCCACACAGGGGCGACTGGCTACACCTTC.